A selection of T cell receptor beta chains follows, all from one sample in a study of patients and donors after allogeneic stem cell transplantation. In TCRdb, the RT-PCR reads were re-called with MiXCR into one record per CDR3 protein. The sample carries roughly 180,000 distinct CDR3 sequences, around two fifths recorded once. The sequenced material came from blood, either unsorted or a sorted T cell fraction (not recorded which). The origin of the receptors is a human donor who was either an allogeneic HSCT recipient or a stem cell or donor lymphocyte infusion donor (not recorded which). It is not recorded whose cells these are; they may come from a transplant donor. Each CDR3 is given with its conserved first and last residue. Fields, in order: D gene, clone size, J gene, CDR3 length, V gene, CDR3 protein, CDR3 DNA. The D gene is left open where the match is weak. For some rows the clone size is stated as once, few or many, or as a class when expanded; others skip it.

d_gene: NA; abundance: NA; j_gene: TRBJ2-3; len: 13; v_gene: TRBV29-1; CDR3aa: CSGTGDSADTQYF; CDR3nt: TGCAGCGGCACAGGGGACTCCGCAGATACGCAGTATTTT
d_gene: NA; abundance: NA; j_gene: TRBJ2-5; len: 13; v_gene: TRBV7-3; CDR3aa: CASSPSASETQYF; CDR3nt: TGTGCCAGCAGCCCTTCGGCGTCAGAGACCCAGTACTTC
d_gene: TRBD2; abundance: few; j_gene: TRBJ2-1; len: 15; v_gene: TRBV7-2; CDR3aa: CASSYSGTRYNEQFF; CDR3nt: TGTGCCAGCAGCTATAGCGGGACCCGTTACAATGAGCAGTTCTTC
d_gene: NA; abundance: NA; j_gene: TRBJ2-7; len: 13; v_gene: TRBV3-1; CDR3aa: CASSQRLVWEQYF; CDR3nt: TGTGCCAGCAGCCAACGACTTGTTTGGGAGCAGTACTTC
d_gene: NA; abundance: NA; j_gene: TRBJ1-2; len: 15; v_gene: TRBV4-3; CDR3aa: CASSQDRGGGYGYTF; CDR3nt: TGCGCCAGCAGCCAAGATCGGGGAGGCGGGTATGGCTACACCTTC
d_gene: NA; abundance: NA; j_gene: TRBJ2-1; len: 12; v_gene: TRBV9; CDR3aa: CASSVANSEQFF; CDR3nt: TGTGCCAGCAGCGTTGCGAATAGTGAGCAGTTCTTC
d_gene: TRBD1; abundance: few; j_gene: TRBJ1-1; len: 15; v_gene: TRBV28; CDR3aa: CAIGGPGQGNTEAFF; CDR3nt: TGTGCTATTGGGGGCCCAGGACAGGGGAACACTGAAGCTTTCTTT
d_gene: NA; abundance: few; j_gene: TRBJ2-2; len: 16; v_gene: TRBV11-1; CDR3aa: CASSLLTPANTGELFF; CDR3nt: TGTGCCAGCAGCTTATTAACCCCAGCGAACACCGGGGAGCTGTTTTTT
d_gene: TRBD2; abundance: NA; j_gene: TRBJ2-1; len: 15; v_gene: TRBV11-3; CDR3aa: CASSFASGIGNEQFF; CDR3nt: TGTGCCAGCAGCTTCGCTAGCGGGATTGGTAATGAGCAGTTCTTC
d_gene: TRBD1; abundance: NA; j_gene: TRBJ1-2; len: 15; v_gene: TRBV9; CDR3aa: CASSDRNRGQNGYTF; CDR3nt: TGTGCCAGCAGCGACCGGAACAGGGGGCAAAATGGCTACACCTTC
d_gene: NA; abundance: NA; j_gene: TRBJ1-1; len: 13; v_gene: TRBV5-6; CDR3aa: CASRLTANTEAFF; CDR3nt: TGTGCCAGCAGGCTTACAGCGAACACTGAAGCTTTCTTT
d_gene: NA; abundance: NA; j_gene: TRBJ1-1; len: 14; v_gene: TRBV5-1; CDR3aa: CASSLVDHSTEAFF; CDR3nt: TGCGCCAGCAGCTTGGTGGACCATAGCACTGAAGCTTTCTTT
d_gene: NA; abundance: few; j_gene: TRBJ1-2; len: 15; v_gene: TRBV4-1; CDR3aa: CASSLLSGQNYGYTF; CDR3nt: TGCGCCAGCAGCCTACTCTCGGGACAAAACTATGGCTACACCTTC